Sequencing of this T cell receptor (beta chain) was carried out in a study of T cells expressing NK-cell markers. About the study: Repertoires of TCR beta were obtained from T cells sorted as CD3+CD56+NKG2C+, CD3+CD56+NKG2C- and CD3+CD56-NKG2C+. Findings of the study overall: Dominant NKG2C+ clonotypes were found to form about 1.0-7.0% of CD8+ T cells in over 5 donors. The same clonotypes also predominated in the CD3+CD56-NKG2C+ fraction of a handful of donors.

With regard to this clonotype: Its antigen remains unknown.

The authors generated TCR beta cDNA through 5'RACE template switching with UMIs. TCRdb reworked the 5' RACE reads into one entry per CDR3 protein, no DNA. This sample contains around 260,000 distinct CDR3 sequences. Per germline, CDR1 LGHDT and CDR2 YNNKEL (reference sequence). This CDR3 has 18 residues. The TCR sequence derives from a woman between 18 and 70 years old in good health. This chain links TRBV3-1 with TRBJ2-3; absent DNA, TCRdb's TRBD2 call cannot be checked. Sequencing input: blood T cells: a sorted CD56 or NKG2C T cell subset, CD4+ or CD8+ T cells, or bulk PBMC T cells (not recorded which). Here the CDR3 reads CASSLQALAGGPLDTQYF.